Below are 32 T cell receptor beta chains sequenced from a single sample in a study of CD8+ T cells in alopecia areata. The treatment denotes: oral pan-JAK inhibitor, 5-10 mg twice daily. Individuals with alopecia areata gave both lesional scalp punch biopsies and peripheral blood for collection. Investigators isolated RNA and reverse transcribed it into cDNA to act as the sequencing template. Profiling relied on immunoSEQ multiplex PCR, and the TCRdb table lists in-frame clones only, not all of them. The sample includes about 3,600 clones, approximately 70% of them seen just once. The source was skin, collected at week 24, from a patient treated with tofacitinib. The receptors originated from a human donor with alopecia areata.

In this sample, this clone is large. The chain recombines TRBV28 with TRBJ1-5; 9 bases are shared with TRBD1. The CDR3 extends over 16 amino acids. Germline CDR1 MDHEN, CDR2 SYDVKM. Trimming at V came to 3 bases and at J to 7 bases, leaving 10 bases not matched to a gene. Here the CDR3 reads CASSFGDLTGGQPQHF. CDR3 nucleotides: TGTGCCAGCAGTTTTGGGGATTTGACAGGGGGACAGCCCCAGCATTTT.

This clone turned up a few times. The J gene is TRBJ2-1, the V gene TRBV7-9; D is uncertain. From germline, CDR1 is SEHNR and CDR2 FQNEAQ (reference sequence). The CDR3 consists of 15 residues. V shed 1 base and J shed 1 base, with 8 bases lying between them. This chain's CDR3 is CASSLGGKSYNEQFF. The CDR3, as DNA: TGTGCCAGCAGCTTAGGTGGGAAATCCTACAATGAGCAGTTCTTC.

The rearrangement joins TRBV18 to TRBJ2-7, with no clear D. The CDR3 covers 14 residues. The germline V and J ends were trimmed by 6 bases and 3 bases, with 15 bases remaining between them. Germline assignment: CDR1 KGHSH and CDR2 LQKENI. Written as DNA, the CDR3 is TGTGCCAGCTCCCCTGCTGTGGGCAGCTACGAGCAGTACTTC. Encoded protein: CASSPAVGSYEQYF.

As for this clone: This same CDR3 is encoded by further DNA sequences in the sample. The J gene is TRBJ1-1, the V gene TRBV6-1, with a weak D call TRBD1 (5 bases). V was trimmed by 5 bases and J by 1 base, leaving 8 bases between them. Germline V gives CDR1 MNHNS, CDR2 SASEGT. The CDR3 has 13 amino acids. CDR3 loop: CASSIGQNTEAFF. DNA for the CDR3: TGTGCCAGCAGTATAGGACAGAACACTGAAGCTTTCTTT.

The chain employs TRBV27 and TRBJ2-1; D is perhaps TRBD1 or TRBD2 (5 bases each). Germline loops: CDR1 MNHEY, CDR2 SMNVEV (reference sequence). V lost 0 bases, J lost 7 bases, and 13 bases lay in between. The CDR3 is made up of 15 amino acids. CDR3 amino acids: CASSLSWDDVNEQFF. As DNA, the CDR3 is TGTGCCAGCAGTTTATCGTGGGACGACGTGAATGAGCAGTTCTTC.

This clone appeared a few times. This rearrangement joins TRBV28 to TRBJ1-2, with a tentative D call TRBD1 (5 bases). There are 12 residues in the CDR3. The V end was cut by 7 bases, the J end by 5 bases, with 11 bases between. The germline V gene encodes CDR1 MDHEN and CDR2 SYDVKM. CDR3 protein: CASTWDSYGYTF. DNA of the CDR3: TGTGCCAGCACCTGGGACTCTTATGGCTACACCTTC.

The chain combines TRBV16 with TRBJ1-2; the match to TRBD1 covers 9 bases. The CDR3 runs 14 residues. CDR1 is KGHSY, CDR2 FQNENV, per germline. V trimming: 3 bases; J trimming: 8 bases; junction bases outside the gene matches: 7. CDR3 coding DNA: TGTGCCAGCAGCCACAACAGGGGGCACGGCGGCTACACCTTC. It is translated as CASSHNRGHGGYTF.

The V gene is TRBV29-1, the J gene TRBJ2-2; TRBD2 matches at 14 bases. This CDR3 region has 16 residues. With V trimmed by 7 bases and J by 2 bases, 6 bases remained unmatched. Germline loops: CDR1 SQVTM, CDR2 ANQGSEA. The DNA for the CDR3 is TGCAGCGCTGGGACTAGCGGGGGACGAAACACCGGGGAGCTGTTTTTT. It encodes CSAGTSGGRNTGELFF.

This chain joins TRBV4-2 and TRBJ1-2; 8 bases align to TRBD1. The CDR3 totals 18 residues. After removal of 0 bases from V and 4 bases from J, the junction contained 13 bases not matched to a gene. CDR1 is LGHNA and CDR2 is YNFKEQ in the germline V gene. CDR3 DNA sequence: TGTGCCAGCAGCCAAGATCTGGAGGTGACAGGGGTACGCTATGGCTACACCTTC. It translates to CASSQDLEVTGVRYGYTF.

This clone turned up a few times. The CDR3 DNA is TGTGCCAGCTCACCAAATCCGACCATGGAGGGATACGAGCAGTACTTC. Its translation: CASSPNPTMEGYEQYF. V and J are TRBV18 and TRBJ2-7; D might be TRBD2 (6 bases). The CDR3 is 16 amino acids. V shed 2 bases and J shed 4 bases, with 18 bases lying between them. Germline CDR1 is KGHSH and CDR2 is LQKENI.

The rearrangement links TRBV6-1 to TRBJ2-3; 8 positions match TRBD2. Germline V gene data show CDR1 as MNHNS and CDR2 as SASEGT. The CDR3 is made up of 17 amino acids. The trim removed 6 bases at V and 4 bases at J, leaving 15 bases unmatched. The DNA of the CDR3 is TGTGCCAGCAGGGAAAACCCTAGCGGGCCAGGGGCAGATACGCAGTATTTT. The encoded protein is CASRENPSGPGADTQYF.

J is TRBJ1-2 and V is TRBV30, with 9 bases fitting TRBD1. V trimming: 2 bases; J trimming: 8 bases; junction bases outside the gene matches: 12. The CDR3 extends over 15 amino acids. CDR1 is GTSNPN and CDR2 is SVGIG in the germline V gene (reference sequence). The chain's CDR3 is CAWSNTQQGANGYTF. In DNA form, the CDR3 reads TGTGCCTGGAGTAACACCCAACAGGGGGCGAACGGCTACACCTTC. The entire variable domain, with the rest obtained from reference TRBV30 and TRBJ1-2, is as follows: SQTIHQWPATLVQPVGSPLSLECTVEGTSNPNLYWYRQAAGRGLQLLFYSVGIGQISSEVPQNLSASRPQDRQFILSSKKLLLSDSGFYLCAWSNTQQGANGYTFGSGTRLTVV.

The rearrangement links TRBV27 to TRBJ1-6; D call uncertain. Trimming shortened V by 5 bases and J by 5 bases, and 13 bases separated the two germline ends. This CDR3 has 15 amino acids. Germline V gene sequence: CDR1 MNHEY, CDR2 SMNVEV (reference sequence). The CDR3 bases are TGTGCCAGCAGTCCACACGACGGAAATAATTCACCCCTCCACTTT. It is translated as CASSPHDGNNSPLHF.

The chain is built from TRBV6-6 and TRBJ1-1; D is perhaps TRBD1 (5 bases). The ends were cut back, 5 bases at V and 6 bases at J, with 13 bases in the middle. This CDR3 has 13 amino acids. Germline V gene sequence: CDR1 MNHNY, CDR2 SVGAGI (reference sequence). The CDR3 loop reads CASSLPTAPEAFF. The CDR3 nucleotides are TGTGCCAGCAGTCTCCCGACAGCCCCTGAAGCTTTCTTT.

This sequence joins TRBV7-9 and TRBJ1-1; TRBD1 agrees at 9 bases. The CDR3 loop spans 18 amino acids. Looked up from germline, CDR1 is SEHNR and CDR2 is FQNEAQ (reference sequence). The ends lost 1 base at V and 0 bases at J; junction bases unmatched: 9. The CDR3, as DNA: TGTGCCAGCAGCTTAGGTCTTGGACAGGGGCGCGTGAACACTGAAGCTTTCTTT. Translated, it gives CASSLGLGQGRVNTEAFF.

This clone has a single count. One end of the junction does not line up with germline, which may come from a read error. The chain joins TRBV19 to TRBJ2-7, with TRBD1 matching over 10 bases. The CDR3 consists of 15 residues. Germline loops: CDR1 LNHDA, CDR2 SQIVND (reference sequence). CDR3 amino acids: CASSTPGQGDYAQYF. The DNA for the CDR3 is TGTGCCAGTAGTACCCCAGGACAGGGGGATTACGCGCAGTACTTC.

In DNA form, the CDR3 reads TGTGCCAGCAGTTCCAGGGAGGGCAATCAGCCCCAGCATTTT. Translation: CASSSREGNQPQHF. The chain employs TRBV7-8 and TRBJ1-5, with D perhaps TRBD1 (5 bases). The germline V gene encodes CDR1 SGHVS and CDR2 FQNEAQ. CDR3 length: 14 residues. V was trimmed by 6 bases and J by 2 bases, leaving 11 bases between them.

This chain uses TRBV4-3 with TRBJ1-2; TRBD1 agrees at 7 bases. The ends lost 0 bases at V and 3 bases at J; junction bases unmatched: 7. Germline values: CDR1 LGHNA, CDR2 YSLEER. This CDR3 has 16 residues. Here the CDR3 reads CASSQERGGRHYGYTF. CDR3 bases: TGCGCCAGCAGCCAAGAACGAGGGGGCAGGCACTATGGCTACACCTTC.

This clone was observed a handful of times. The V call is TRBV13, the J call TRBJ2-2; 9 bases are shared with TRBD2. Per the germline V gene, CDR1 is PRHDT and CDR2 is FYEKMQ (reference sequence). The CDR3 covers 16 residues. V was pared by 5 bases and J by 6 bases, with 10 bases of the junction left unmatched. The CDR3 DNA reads TGTGCCAGCAGCCAGAACTCCGGGACTAGCCCCGGGGAGCTGTTTTTT. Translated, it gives CASSQNSGTSPGELFF.

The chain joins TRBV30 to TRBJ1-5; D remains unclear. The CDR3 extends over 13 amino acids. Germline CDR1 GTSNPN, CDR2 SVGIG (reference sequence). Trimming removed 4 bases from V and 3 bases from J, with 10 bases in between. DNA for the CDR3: TGTGCCTGGACCCGGGGAATCAATCAGCCCCAGCATTTT. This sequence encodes CAWTRGINQPQHF.

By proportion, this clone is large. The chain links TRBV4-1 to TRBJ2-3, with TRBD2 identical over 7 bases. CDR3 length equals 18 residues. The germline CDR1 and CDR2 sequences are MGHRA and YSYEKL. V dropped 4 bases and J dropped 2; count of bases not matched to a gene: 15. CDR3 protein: CASSLSMGWRGITDTQYF. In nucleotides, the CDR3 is TGCGCCAGCAGCCTTAGCATGGGGTGGCGGGGGATCACAGATACGCAGTATTTT.

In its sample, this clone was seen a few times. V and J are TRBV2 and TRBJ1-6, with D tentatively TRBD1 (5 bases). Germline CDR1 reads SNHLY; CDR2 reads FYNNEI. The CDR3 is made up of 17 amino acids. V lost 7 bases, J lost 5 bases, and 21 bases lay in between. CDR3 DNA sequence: TGTGCCAGCATGTTAACCCCTCCGGGACGGGATAATTCACCCCTCCACTTT. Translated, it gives CASMLTPPGRDNSPLHF.

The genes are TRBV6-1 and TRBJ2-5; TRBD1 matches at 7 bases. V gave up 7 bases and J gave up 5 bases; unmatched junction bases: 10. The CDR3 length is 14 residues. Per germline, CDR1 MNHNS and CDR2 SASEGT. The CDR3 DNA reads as TGTGCCAGCAAAGACACAGGGGACCGGGAGACCCAGTACTTC. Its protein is CASKDTGDRETQYF.

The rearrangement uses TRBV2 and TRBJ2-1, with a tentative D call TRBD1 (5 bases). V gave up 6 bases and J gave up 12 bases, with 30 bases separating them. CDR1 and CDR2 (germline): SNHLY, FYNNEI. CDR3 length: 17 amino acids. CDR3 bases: TGTGCCAGCAGACCCATTGGGTTGCACAACCAGGGTCGGTCGCAGTTCTTC. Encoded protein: CASRPIGLHNQGRSQFF.

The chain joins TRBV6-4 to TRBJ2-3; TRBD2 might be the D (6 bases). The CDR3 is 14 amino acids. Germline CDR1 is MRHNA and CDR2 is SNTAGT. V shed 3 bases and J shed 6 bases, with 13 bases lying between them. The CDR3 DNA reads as TGTGCCAGCAGTGAATCGGGGGACCGGGATACGCAGTATTTT. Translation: CASSESGDRDTQYF.

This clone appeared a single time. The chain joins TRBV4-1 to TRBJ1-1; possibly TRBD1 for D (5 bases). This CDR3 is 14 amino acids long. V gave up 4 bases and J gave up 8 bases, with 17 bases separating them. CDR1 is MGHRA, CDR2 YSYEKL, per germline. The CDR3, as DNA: TGCGCCAGCAGCCCCCTTCCGGGGCGTGCCGAAGCTTTCTTT. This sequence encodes CASSPLPGRAEAFF.

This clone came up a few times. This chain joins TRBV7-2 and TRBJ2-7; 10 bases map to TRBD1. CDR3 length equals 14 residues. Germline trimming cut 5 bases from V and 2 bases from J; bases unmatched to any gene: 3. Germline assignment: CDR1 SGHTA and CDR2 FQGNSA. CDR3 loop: CASSPGQGAYEQYF. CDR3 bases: TGTGCCAGCAGCCCCGGACAGGGGGCCTACGAGCAGTACTTC. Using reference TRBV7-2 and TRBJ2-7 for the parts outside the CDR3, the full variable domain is GAGVSQSPSNKVTEKGKDVELRCDPISGHTALYWYRQSLGQGLEFLIYFQGNSAPDKSGLPSDRFSAERTGGSVSTLTIQRTQQEDSAVYLCASSPGQGAYEQYFGPGTRLTVT.

CDR3 protein: CASSHVGRGPTGELFF. The CDR3 DNA is TGCGCCAGCAGCCATGTTGGGCGGGGGCCCACCGGGGAGCTGTTTTTT. V usage is TRBV4-1 and J usage is TRBJ2-2; a weak D match, TRBD2 (7 bases). The V gene lost 3 bases and the J gene lost 4 bases, with 15 bases spanning the gap. Germline assignment: CDR1 MGHRA and CDR2 YSYEKL. CDR3 length equals 16 residues.

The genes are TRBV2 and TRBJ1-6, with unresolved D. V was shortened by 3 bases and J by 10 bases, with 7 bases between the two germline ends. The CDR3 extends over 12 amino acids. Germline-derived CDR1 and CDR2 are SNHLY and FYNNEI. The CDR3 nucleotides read TGTGCCAGCAGTGAGGGGAAATCACCCCTCCACTTT. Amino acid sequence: CASSEGKSPLHF.

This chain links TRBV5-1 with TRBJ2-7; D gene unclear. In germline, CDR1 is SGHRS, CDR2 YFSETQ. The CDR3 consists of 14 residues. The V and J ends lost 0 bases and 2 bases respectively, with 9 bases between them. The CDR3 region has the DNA TGCGCCAGCAGCTTGGAGCGCACTCCCTACGAGCAGTACTTC. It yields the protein CASSLERTPYEQYF.

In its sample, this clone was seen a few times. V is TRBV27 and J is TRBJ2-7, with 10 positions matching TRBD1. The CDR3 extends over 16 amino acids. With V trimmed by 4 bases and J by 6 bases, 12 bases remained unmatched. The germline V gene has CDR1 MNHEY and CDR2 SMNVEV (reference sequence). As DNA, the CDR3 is TGTGCCAGCAGTTACCTCCCGGGACAGGGGATGGTCGAGCAGTACTTC. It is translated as CASSYLPGQGMVEQYF.

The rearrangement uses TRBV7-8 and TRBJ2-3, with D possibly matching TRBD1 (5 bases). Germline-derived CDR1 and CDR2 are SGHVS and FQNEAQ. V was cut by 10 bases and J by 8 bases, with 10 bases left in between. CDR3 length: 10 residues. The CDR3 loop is CATGSSTQYF. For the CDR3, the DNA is TGTGCCACAGGGTCCAGTACGCAGTATTTT.